The sequence of this TCR beta chain was determined in a study of T cells after yellow fever vaccination (dated by TCRdb to the late 2010s). For context, the study as a whole: The SMART-Seq v4 Ultra Low Input RNA kit was used to prepare libraries from fractions with low cell numbers. Blood was drawn at multiple timepoints before and after primary and secondary immunization, with bulk PBMC replicates and cell subsets isolated. Two healthy male donors, one aged 18 to 29 and one aged 30 to 40 years, were included in the cohort. To follow T-cell clones before and after primary and booster YFV17D yellow fever vaccination, bulk TCR alpha and beta repertoires were sequenced over time. General findings and caveats noted by the study authors: Computational filtering was needed because FACS-sorted repertoires could contain abundant contaminating clonotypes from the bulk population. A small fraction of clonotypes showed up in both the CD4 and CD8 compartments, probably as a result of convergent recombination. Because only a couple of donors were included in the study, the extent to which the findings can be generalized is limited. After the booster, most of the clones that had expanded following primary vaccination were detected again (96% of CD4 and 88% of CD8), which suggests that memory was broadly maintained. Compared with the primary T-cell response, the secondary T-cell response was weaker but faster, peaking on day 5 rather than day 15.

Comment on this clonotype: Its antigen target is currently unknown. Possible read error: a much larger clone is one base away.

Via the germline V gene, CDR1 is MNHNS and CDR2 SASEGT. Its CDR3 holds 14 amino acids, cysteine through phenylalanine. Just CDR3 DNA is preserved here, 42 bases in frame from base 1. V is cut by 6 bases and J by 3 bases, and the space between the germline ends is 12 bases. TCR cDNA was made using 5'RACE template switching, a step that added a universal primer site and unique molecular identifiers. cDNA synthesis was primed from both the TCR alpha and TCR beta constant segments. Libraries were amplified in two PCR steps, with sample barcodes and sequencing adapters added in the second step. Sequencing of libraries was done on Illumina HiSeq 2500 (2x100 bp) or NovaSeq (2x150 bp). The authors' pipeline ran thus. Demultiplexing of reads and collapsing into UMI consensus sequences were performed with MIGEC, and V(D)J alignment was carried out with MiXCR. Clonotypes responding to the vaccine were identified with edgeR on replicate PBMC samples, with the criteria of FDR below 0.01 and a log2 fold change above 5 up to day 15. CD4 or CD8 identity was assigned to each bulk clonotype according to whether the clonotype was present at higher abundance in the sequenced CD4 repertoire or the sequenced CD8 repertoire. The public reads were run again by TCRdb, first through fastp at Q25 and then through MiXCR, and only productive beta chains were kept. Rows are unified per CDR3 protein, each entry keeping the most common DNA and genes. The V and J calls, along with clone size, are taken from TCRdb and not from the paper's own processing. The sample table lists under 150,000 distinct CDR3 sequences, more than 6% of them with a count of one. Approximately 0.78% of the sample rests with the top ten.

The sample's treatment or condition label, decoded: live attenuated yellow fever vaccine strain. A standard Ficoll-Paque protocol was used to isolate PBMCs from peripheral blood. Dynabeads CD4 and CD8 positive selection kits were used to isolate CD4 and CD8 T-cell fractions. TriZol was used to extract RNA from bulk PBMCs, from CD4 and CD8 fractions, and from dextramer-positive and dextramer-negative fractions. Here the sequenced sample was CD4+ T cells sorted from PBMCs, taken 5 days after the yellow fever booster vaccination. The TCR was taken from a man younger than 45 who received the YFV17D yellow fever vaccine. This chain joins TRBV6-1 to TRBJ1-5; no D segment can be confidently identified. In nucleotides, the sequence is TGTGCCAGCAGAAGCGAACAGAACAATCAGCCCCAGCATTTT. The encoded protein is CASRSEQNNQPQHF.